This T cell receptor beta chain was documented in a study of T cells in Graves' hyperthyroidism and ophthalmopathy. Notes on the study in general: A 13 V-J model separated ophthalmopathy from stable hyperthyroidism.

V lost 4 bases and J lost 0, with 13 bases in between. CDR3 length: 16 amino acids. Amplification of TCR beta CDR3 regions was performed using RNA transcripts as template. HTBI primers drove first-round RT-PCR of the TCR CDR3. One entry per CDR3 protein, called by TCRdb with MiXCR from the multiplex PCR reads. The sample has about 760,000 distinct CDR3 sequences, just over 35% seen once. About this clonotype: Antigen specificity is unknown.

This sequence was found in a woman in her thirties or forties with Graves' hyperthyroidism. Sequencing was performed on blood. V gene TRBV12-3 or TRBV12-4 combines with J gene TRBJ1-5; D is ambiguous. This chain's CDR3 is CASSYLRADSNQPQHF. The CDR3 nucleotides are TGTGCCAGCAGTTACCTCCGGGCGGATAGCAATCAGCCCCAGCATTTT.